These 10 T cell receptor beta chains share one sample of origin, sequenced in a study of OX40 agonist ivuxolimab in advanced cancers. Generated by immunoSEQ multiplex PCR, the TCRdb table keeps only in-frame clones and is missing some. The sample has under 85,000 clones, 85% to 90% seen once; the top ten hold 0.45% to 0.6%. Sequences were derived from CD4+ or CD8+ T cells sorted from blood, sampled in a trial of the OX40 agonist ivuxolimab. The receptors were gathered from an adult with an advanced solid tumor such as melanoma, head and neck, liver or kidney cancer.

The chain is built from TRBV7-9 and TRBJ1-1; no definite D call. CDR3 length: 13 amino acids. Between the trimmed V and J ends, which lost 3 bases and 2 bases, there was a span of 7 bases. Germline-derived CDR1 and CDR2 are SEHNR and FQNEAQ (reference sequence). This CDR3 is CASSFSANTEAFF. DNA for the CDR3: TGTGCCAGCAGCTTTTCAGCCAACACTGAAGCTTTCTTT. The variable domain in full, completed from reference TRBV7-9 and TRBJ1-1, reads DTGVSQNPRHKITKRGQNVTFRCDPISEHNRLYWYRQTLGQGPEFLTYFQNEAQLEKSRLLSDRFSAERPKGSFSTLEIQRTEQGDSAMYLCASSFSANTEAFFGQGTRLTVV.

The rearrangement uses TRBV9 and TRBJ1-2; D gene ambiguous. Germline V gene data show CDR1 as SGDLS and CDR2 as YYNGEE. Trimming cost V 6 bases and J 7 bases, with 13 bases left between them. The CDR3 spans 12 residues. In nucleotides, the CDR3 is TGTGCCAGCAACATTAACCGGGGTGGCTACACCTTC. This codes for CASNINRGGYTF.

The chain couples TRBV5-1 to TRBJ2-3; no clear D. With 5 bases removed from V and 0 bases from J, the gap between germline ends came to 10 bases. The CDR3 runs 14 residues. Germline V CDR1 and CDR2: SGHRS, YFSETQ. The CDR3, as DNA: TGCGCCAGCAGTTTGCTAACTAGCACAGATACGCAGTATTTT. Translated: CASSLLTSTDTQYF.

This chain's CDR3 is CASSSHRDLSYEQYF. The CDR3 DNA reads TGTGCCAGTAGTTCCCACAGGGACCTCTCCTACGAGCAGTACTTC. J is TRBJ2-7 and V is TRBV19; tentative D call: TRBD1 (6 bases). This CDR3 has 15 amino acids. Trimming stripped 5 bases from V and 0 bases from J, with 14 bases between. The germline CDR1 and CDR2 sequences are LNHDA and SQIVND (reference sequence).

The chain has TRBV11-2 and TRBJ2-3; a weak D match, TRBD2 (7 bases). With 5 bases removed from V and 4 bases from J, the gap between germline ends came to 13 bases. The germline V gene has CDR1 SGHAT and CDR2 FQNNGV. CDR3 length: 14 amino acids. Written as DNA, the CDR3 is TGTGCCAGCAGCCTAAGGGGGGGGCCAGATACGCAGTATTTT. Its translation: CASSLRGGPDTQYF.

CDR3 DNA: TGTGCCAGCAGCGCCTCAACCGGGACTAGCGGGGGGGCTTCCTACGAGCAGTACTTC. Translated, it gives CASSASTGTSGGASYEQYF. The gene calls are TRBV9 and TRBJ2-7; 16 bases are shared with TRBD2. The CDR3 is made up of 19 amino acids. The trim removed 3 bases at V and 1 base at J, leaving 10 bases unmatched. Germline CDR1 and CDR2: SGDLS and YYNGEE.

The genes are TRBV7-2 and TRBJ2-2, with no clear D. Trimming shortened V by 0 bases and J by 2 bases, and 16 bases separated the two germline ends. Per germline, CDR1 SGHTA and CDR2 FQGNSA. CDR3 size: 18 residues. The CDR3 protein is CASSLAPAVASNTGELFF. The DNA of the CDR3 is TGTGCCAGCAGCTTAGCGCCGGCAGTCGCGTCAAACACCGGGGAGCTGTTTTTT.

The chain employs TRBV28 and TRBJ1-6; D might be TRBD1 (5 bases). Germline CDR1 is MDHEN and CDR2 is SYDVKM. The CDR3 is made up of 13 amino acids. Trimming pared 6 bases from V and 10 bases from J, leaving 13 bases between. This chain's CDR3 is CASRATERSPLHF. Here the CDR3 DNA reads TGTGCCAGCAGGGCGACAGAAAGGTCACCCCTCCACTTT.

This clone occurred once. The rearrangement links TRBV18 to TRBJ2-2; D possibly corresponds to TRBD1 (6 bases). Trimming took 10 bases from V and 4 from J, leaving 13 bases between them. This CDR3 is built from 13 residues. The germline CDR1 and CDR2 sequences are KGHSH and LQKENI. CDR3 region: CATEGGFTGELFF. CDR3 sequence (DNA): TGTGCCACTGAAGGGGGATTCACCGGGGAGCTGTTTTTT.

The chain carries TRBV19 and TRBJ2-1, with a weak D call TRBD1 (6 bases). The CDR3 runs to 14 residues. V dropped 4 bases and J dropped 2 bases, with 9 bases sitting between them. Germline lookup yields CDR1 LNHDA and CDR2 SQIVND (reference sequence). The CDR3 nucleotides read TGTGCCAGTAGTAATGGACAGACCTACAATGAGCAGTTCTTC. It yields the protein CASSNGQTYNEQFF.